This is a list of T cell receptor beta chains from one sample in a study of OX40 agonist ivuxolimab in advanced cancers. TCRdb keeps only in-frame clones here, not all; method: immunoSEQ multiplex PCR. The sample consists of some 25,000 clones, 80% to 85% of them appearing once. This sample comprised CD4+ or CD8+ T cells sorted from blood, obtained in a trial of the OX40 agonist ivuxolimab. These receptors were collected from an adult with an advanced solid tumor such as melanoma, head and neck, liver or kidney cancer. Each CDR3 is given with its conserved first and last residue. D genes are given only for firm matches. Rows may omit the clone size; those that give it use once, few, many or a size class.

>TRBJ2-1|medium-sized|TRBV7-9|.
TGTGCCAGCAGCTTAGATAGGCCGGGGGATGAGCAGTTCTTC
CASSLDRPGDEQFF
>TRBJ2-2|.|TRBV9|.
TGTGCCAGCAGCCGGGAGAGGGCGCACACCGGGGAGCTGTTTTTT
CASSRERAHTGELFF
>TRBJ2-2|.|TRBV7-9|TRBD1
TGTGCCAGCAGACGACAGGGGTACGGGGAGCTGTTTTTT
CASRRQGYGELFF
>TRBJ1-1|.|TRBV9|.
TGTGCCAGCAGCGTAAGGGGGGGTGGTGAAGCTTTCTTT
CASSVRGGGEAFF
>TRBJ2-3|.|TRBV4-3|TRBD2
TGCGCCAGCAGCCCGGGACTAGCGGTGAGCACAGATACGCAGTATTTT
CASSPGLAVSTDTQYF
>TRBJ1-6|.|TRBV7-9|.
TGTGCCAGCAGCTCCGGGACTTTCGATTCACCCCTCCACTTT
CASSSGTFDSPLHF
>TRBJ1-2|few|TRBV4-1|TRBD1
TGCGCCAGCAGCCAAACAGGGGGATCCTATGGCTACACCTTC
CASSQTGGSYGYTF
>TRBJ2-5|.|TRBV10-3|TRBD1
TGTGCCATCAGCCAAGACAGGGAAGAGACCCAGTACTTC
CAISQDREETQYF
>TRBJ2-1|few|TRBV19|TRBD2
TGTGCCAGTAGTATAGGGACTAGCGGGAGCAATGAGCAGTTCTTC
CASSIGTSGSNEQFF
>TRBJ1-1|.|TRBV5-1|.
TGCGCCAGCAGCTTGGTCCGGGGGAACACTGAAGCTTTCTTT
CASSLVRGNTEAFF
>TRBJ2-7|.|TRBV5-4|TRBD2
TGTGCCAGCAGCTTCTCCGGGACTAGCGACGAGCAGTACTTC
CASSFSGTSDEQYF
>TRBJ1-1|.|TRBV28|TRBD1
TGTGCCAGCAGTCCGGGACAGGGGGCAGGGGCTGAAGCTTTCTTT
CASSPGQGAGAEAFF
>TRBJ1-1|.|TRBV6-5|.
TGTGCCAGCAGTTACCACCACCCAGGGGCGGCCCCTGAAGCTTTCTTT
CASSYHHPGAAPEAFF
>TRBJ2-7|.|TRBV5-1|TRBD2
TGCGCCAGCAGCACGGGACTAGCGGGCTTTTGGGAGCAGTACTTC
CASSTGLAGFWEQYF
>TRBJ1-1|.|TRBV15|.
TGTGCCACCAGCAGAGAGGGGATTAACACTGAAGCTTTCTTT
CATSREGINTEAFF
>TRBJ2-1|few|TRBV4-3|TRBD1
TGCGCCAGCAGCCAAGATCTCGACAGGGCGACCTACAATGAGCAGTTCTTC
CASSQDLDRATYNEQFF
>TRBJ2-3|.|TRBV9|TRBD2
TGTGCCAGCAGCGTAGGGGGACTAGCGGGAGCAGATACGCAGTATTTT
CASSVGGLAGADTQYF
>TRBJ2-7|.|TRBV9|.
TGTGCCAGCAGCGTAGGGCCGCTCTCCTCCTACGAGCAGTACTTC
CASSVGPLSSYEQYF